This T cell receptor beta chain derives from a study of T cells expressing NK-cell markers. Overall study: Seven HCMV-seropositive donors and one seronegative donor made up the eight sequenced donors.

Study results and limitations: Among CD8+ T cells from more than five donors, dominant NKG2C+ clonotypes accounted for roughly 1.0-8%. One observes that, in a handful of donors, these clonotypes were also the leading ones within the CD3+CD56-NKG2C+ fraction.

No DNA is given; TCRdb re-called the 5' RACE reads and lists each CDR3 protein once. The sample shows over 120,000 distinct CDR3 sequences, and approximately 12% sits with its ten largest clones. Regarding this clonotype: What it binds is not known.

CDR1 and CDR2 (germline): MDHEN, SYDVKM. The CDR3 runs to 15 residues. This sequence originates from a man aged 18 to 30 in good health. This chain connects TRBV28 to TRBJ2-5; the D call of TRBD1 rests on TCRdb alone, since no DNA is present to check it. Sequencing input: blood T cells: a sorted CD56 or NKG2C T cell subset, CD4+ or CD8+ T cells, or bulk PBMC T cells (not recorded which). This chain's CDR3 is CASSLGRGLEETQYF. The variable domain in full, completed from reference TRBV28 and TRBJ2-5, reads DVKVTQSSRYLVKRTGEKVFLECVQDMDHENMFWYRQDPGLGLRLIYFSYDVKMKEKGDIPEGYSVSREKKERFSLILESASTNQTSMYLCASSLGRGLEETQYFGPGTRLLVL.